Listed below are T cell receptor beta chains from one sample, sequenced in a study of T-cell reconstitution after alpha-beta-depleted transplantation in children. TCRdb passed the PCR reads through MiXCR, listing each CDR3 protein once. The sample lists around 670,000 distinct CDR3 sequences; approximately 14% were seen once. Sequencing used PBMCs, obtained before TCRalphabeta/CD19-depleted stem cell transplant. These receptors all stem from a girl aged 2 to 10 with congenital amegakaryocytic thrombocytopenia, due to receive a stem cell transplant. CDR3s include the opening cysteine and the closing phenylalanine or tryptophan. Each record gives: V gene, J gene, D gene, clone size, CDR3 DNA, CDR3 protein. D genes are given only for firm matches. Only part of the rows carry a size: once, few, many, or a class if the clone is expanded.

TRBV20-1	TRBJ2-3	.	many	TGCAGTGCTAGAAGAGGGGGGGGAGGGGCTGCAGATACGCAGTATTTT	CSARRGGGGAADTQYF
TRBV6-5	TRBJ2-2	.	many	TGTGCCAGCATGGGGCCCGGGGAGCTGTTTTTT	CASMGPGELFF
TRBV20-1	TRBJ1-2	.	once	TGCTGTGCCCCGATCAGGACCTCGGCTGACTATGGCTACACCTTC	CCAPIRTSADYGYTF
TRBV29-1	TRBJ2-5	.	many	TGCAGCGTTGAAGATCAAGGTATCCAAGAGACCCAGTACTTC	CSVEDQGIQETQYF
TRBV12-3/TRBV12-4	TRBJ1-5	.	.	TGTGCCAGCAGTTTCTCCCAGGGTCATCAGCCCCAGCATTTT	CASSFSQGHQPQHF
TRBV20-1	TRBJ2-1	.	many	TGCAGTGCTAGGCCCGGGCCAAATGAGCAGTTCTTC	CSARPGPNEQFF
TRBV5-1	TRBJ2-1	TRBD2	.	TGCGCCAGCAGTCACCTAGCGGGAGGTACGTACAATGAGCAGTTCTTC	CASSHLAGGTYNEQFF
TRBV6-1	TRBJ2-1	.	.	TGTGCCAGCAGTGTTGGTCAACTGTTGAGCTCCTACAATGAGCAGTTCTTC	CASSVGQLLSSYNEQFF
TRBV5-1	TRBJ2-5	TRBD1	few	TGCGCCAGCAAAGGTTCAGGGGGCGGGAAGACCCAGTACTTC	CASKGSGGGKTQYF
TRBV12-3/TRBV12-4	TRBJ2-1	.	many	TGTGCCAGCACTCCAAGGGTAGCCGACAATGAGCAGTTCTTC	CASTPRVADNEQFF
TRBV27	TRBJ1-2	.	many	TGTGCCACCAAAACGGGGGCCTATGGCTACACCTTC	CATKTGAYGYTF
TRBV27	TRBJ2-5	TRBD1	many	TGTGCCAGCAGCCAAATTATTTGGGGGGACAGGTACCAAGAGACCCAGTACTTC	CASSQIIWGDRYQETQYF
TRBV10-3	TRBJ2-1	TRBD2	many	TGTGCCATCAGTGCTAGCGGGGGACACAATGAGCAGTTCTTC	CAISASGGHNEQFF
TRBV12-3/TRBV12-4	TRBJ2-7	.	many	TGCGCCAGCAGCTTGGGGGAGGCCTACGAGCAGTACTTC	CASSLGEAYEQYF
TRBV27	TRBJ2-7	.	.	TGTGCCAGCAGTTTATCCATAGACGGTGCCTACGAGCAGTACTTC	CASSLSIDGAYEQYF
TRBV5-1	TRBJ2-5	.	many	TGCGCCAGCAGCTTGGGGACAGCTCAAGAGACCCAGTACTTC	CASSLGTAQETQYF
TRBV27	TRBJ1-2	.	few	TGTGCCAGCAGTTTAAACCGCGGGGGTTCTAGTGGCTACACCTTC	CASSLNRGGSSGYTF
TRBV29-1	TRBJ2-7	TRBD1	few	TGCAGCGTTAACAGGGGATTAGTCCACGAGCAGTACTTC	CSVNRGLVHEQYF
TRBV5-1	TRBJ2-1	TRBD2	many	TGCGCCAGCAGCCCCGGGCGGGAGATCAAAAATGAGCAGTTCTTC	CASSPGREIKNEQFF
TRBV2	TRBJ1-1	TRBD1	few	TGTGCCAGCAGTCCCACCATTGGCAGGGGGGTTAAAGCTTTCTTT	CASSPTIGRGVKAFF
TRBV20-1	TRBJ1-5	.	.	TGCAGTGCTAGCGTTTGGGGTTATAGCAATCAGCCCCAGCATTTT	CSASVWGYSNQPQHF
TRBV7-9	TRBJ1-2	.	few	TGTGCCAGCACCTACTCTGGCAGGCCCAATAACTATGGCTACACCTTC	CASTYSGRPNNYGYTF
TRBV18	TRBJ2-2	.	.	TGTGCCAGCTCCCGTGGAGCCTCTCACTCCACCGGGGAGCTGTTTTTT	CASSRGASHSTGELFF
TRBV7-8	TRBJ2-1	.	many	TGTGCCAGCAGCGCAAGAGATAATGAGCAGTTCTTC	CASSARDNEQFF
TRBV5-8	TRBJ2-3	TRBD2	.	TGTGCCAGCAGCTTTAGTGGCGGGAGTTCAGATACGCAGTATTTT	CASSFSGGSSDTQYF
TRBV5-1	TRBJ2-7	TRBD2	.	TGCGCCAGCAGCAGAACTAGCGGGACCGTCTACGAGCAGTACTTC	CASSRTSGTVYEQYF
TRBV7-3	TRBJ1-3	.	many	TGTGCCAGCAGCCTATCCGGGCCGAGCTCTGGAAACACCATATATTTT	CASSLSGPSSGNTIYF
TRBV7-9	TRBJ1-1	.	many	TGTGCCAGCAGCTTAAACAGGGAGAGCACTGAAGCTTTCTTT	CASSLNRESTEAFF
TRBV6-5	TRBJ2-2	TRBD2	.	TGTGCCAGCAGTTCCTCCTATAGCGGGGTAGCGAACACCGGGGAGCTGTTTTTT	CASSSSYSGVANTGELFF
TRBV6-5	TRBJ2-7	.	many	TGTGCCAGCAGTTACAGGAGACTCATAGGTTACGAGCAGTACTTC	CASSYRRLIGYEQYF
TRBV24-1	TRBJ2-1	.	many	TGTGCCACCAGTGGTCTAACGTCAAGCGATGAGCAGTTCTTC	CATSGLTSSDEQFF
TRBV12-3/TRBV12-4	TRBJ2-3	.	few	TGTGCCAGCAGTTTGTTGGGGGGAGTGGCCACAGATACGCAGTATTTT	CASSLLGGVATDTQYF
TRBV15	TRBJ2-2	.	few	TGTGCCACCGGAGATTTCACCGGGGAGCTGTTTTTT	CATGDFTGELFF
TRBV25-1	TRBJ2-7	TRBD2	few	TGTGCCAGCAGTGACGGCGGGGGAGCCTACGAGCAGTACTTC	CASSDGGGAYEQYF
TRBV5-6	TRBJ2-1	.	many	TGTGCCAGCAGCTTGGACGGGATCGTCTACAATGAGCAGTTCTTC	CASSLDGIVYNEQFF
TRBV18	TRBJ2-1	.	.	TGTGCCAGCTCACCACGGGGGCCGTTAGGTGAGCAGTTCTTC	CASSPRGPLGEQFF
TRBV20-1	TRBJ2-1	.	few	TGCAGTGCCGGGACTCACCCTACAAATGAGCAGTTCTTC	CSAGTHPTNEQFF
TRBV7-9	TRBJ1-1	.	many	TGTGCCAGCAGCTTAATGGGGGGCATGAACACTGAAGCTTTCTTT	CASSLMGGMNTEAFF
TRBV7-9	TRBJ2-7	.	.	TGTGCCAGCAACAGGGCGGACTACGAGCAGTACTTC	CASNRADYEQYF
TRBV20-1	TRBJ2-7	.	few	TGCTGTGCTCTATTTACCGGGAGCGGATTGATTGACGAGCAGTACTTC	CCALFTGSGLIDEQYF
TRBV5-1	TRBJ2-5	.	.	TGCGCCAGCAGCCTGGGGCTAGCGAGCAACCAAGAGACCCAGTACTTC	CASSLGLASNQETQYF
TRBV12-3/TRBV12-4	TRBJ2-5	.	.	TGTGCCAGGGAGGAGACCCAGTACTTC	CAREETQYF
TRBV19	TRBJ2-1	TRBD2	.	TGTGCCAGTAGTACTGCCCATAGCGGGAGGGAGCAGTTCTTC	CASSTAHSGREQFF
TRBV29-1	TRBJ1-1	.	.	TGCAGCGGTACAGTGAACACTGAAGCTTTCTTT	CSGTVNTEAFF